This is a list of T cell receptor beta chains from one sample in a study of graft-versus-host responses after intestinal transplantation. Using immunoSEQ multiplex PCR, the repertoire was profiled, and TCRdb retains in-frame clones only, with some absent. The sample carries 80,000 to 100,000 clones, about four fifths recorded once. These receptors have no known antigen. The sequenced sample was unstimulated CD8+ T cells sorted from spleen or lymph node cells, obtained before intestinal transplant. The source is a human donor who received an intestinal transplant. CDR3s include the opening cysteine and the closing phenylalanine or tryptophan. Fields, in order: clone size, J gene, D gene, V gene, CDR3 protein, CDR3 DNA. The D gene is left open where the match is weak. Not every row has a clone size; where given, it reads once, few, many or a size class.

>-|TRBJ1-4|-|TRBV21-1
CAVSSEKLFF
TGTGCCGTCTCAAGTGAAAAACTGTTTTTT
>few|TRBJ2-3|-|TRBV6-5
CASRSPTDTQYF
TGTGCCAGCAGGAGCCCAACAGATACGCAGTATTTT
>-|TRBJ1-1|-|TRBV19
CASSYMDTEAFF
TGTGCCAGTAGTTACATGGACACTGAAGCTTTCTTT
>-|TRBJ2-1|TRBD2|TRBV5-6
CASSLVAGRDEQFF
TGTGCCAGCAGCTTGGTAGCGGGAAGGGATGAGCAGTTCTTC
>-|TRBJ2-3|-|TRBV7-3
CASSDDASTDTQYF
TGTGCCAGCAGCGACGACGCTAGCACAGATACGCAGTATTTT
>-|TRBJ2-5|-|TRBV11-2
CASSFGRKGITQYF
TGTGCCAGCAGCTTCGGACGGAAGGGGATTACCCAGTACTTC
>-|TRBJ2-1|-|TRBV7-9
CASSTRREGEQFF
TGTGCCAGCAGCACCCGCCGGGAAGGTGAGCAGTTCTTC
>-|TRBJ2-3|TRBD2|TRBV7-9
CASRGTSGDRRFGTDTQYF
TGTGCCAGCAGGGGGACTAGCGGGGACCGGCGGTTTGGCACAGATACGCAGTATTTT
>-|TRBJ1-4|TRBD1|TRBV2
CASSVPRTGWEEKLFF
TGTGCCAGCAGTGTCCCCCGGACAGGGTGGGAAGAAAAACTGTTTTTT
>-|TRBJ2-7|TRBD2|TRBV27
CASRWGGDGAYEQYF
TGTGCCAGCAGGTGGGGGGGGGACGGTGCCTACGAGCAGTACTTC
>-|TRBJ2-3|TRBD2|TRBV9
CASSVGLGLPAQYF
TGTGCCAGCAGCGTAGGACTGGGACTACCTGCGCAGTATTTT
>-|TRBJ2-7|TRBD2|TRBV5-1
CASSLEREGRAEQYF
TGCGCCAGCAGCTTAGAGCGGGAGGGCCGCGCCGAGCAGTACTTC
>-|TRBJ2-5|-|TRBV9
CASSVDGSQETQYF
TGTGCCAGCAGCGTAGATGGGTCACAAGAGACCCAGTACTTC
>-|TRBJ2-2|-|TRBV6-1
CASSEFGGDTGELFF
TGTGCCAGCAGTGAATTTGGGGGCGACACCGGGGAGCTGTTTTTT
>-|TRBJ2-7|TRBD2|TRBV6-6
CASSLTSGGPYEQYF
TGTGCCAGCAGTCTAACTAGCGGGGGGCCATACGAGCAGTACTTC
>-|TRBJ2-1|-|TRBV6-5
CASSYRASLGFFEQFF
TGTGCCAGCAGTTACAGGGCTTCGCTGGGTTTCTTTGAGCAGTTCTTC
>-|TRBJ2-1|-|TRBV11-1
CASSLANSHHEQFF
TGTGCCAGCAGCTTAGCGAACAGCCACCATGAGCAGTTCTTC
>few|TRBJ1-2|-|TRBV11-2
CASTLWAGAPYGYTF
TGTGCCAGCACCCTCTGGGCAGGGGCACCCTATGGCTACACCTTC
>-|TRBJ2-7|-|TRBV11-1
CASSLEGALTYEQYF
TGTGCCAGCAGCTTAGAAGGTGCTTTAACCTACGAGCAGTACTTC
>-|TRBJ2-7|TRBD1|TRBV27
CASSSTGGGYEQYF
TGTGCCAGCAGTTCGACAGGGGGAGGTTACGAGCAGTACTTC
>-|TRBJ1-3|TRBD1|TRBV6-5
CASRSGGENTIYF
TGTGCCAGCAGATCAGGGGGTGAAAACACCATATATTTT
>-|TRBJ1-2|TRBD1|TRBV7-9
CASSGTEPYGYTF
TGTGCCAGCAGCGGGACAGAGCCCTATGGCTACACCTTC
>few|TRBJ2-3|-|TRBV6-1
CASSVGTQYF
TGTGCCAGCAGTGTGGGTACGCAGTATTTT
>-|TRBJ2-3|TRBD1|TRBV6-4
CASSDSQGADTQYF
TGTGCCAGCAGTGACTCACAGGGGGCAGATACGCAGTATTTT
>-|TRBJ2-7|-|TRBV18
CASSPRNRFWAYEQYF
TGTGCCAGCTCACCCCGGAACAGGTTTTGGGCCTACGAGCAGTACTTC
>-|TRBJ2-1|TRBD2|TRBV7-6
CASSLSGRFGQFF
TGTGCCAGCAGCCTTAGCGGGAGGTTCGGTCAGTTCTTC
>-|TRBJ2-7|-|TRBV7-9
CASSLIPGSYEQYF
TGTGCCAGCAGCTTAATCCCGGGGTCCTACGAGCAGTACTTC
>-|TRBJ2-5|-|TRBV1
CTSSQDQAGGQETQYF
TGCACCAGCAGCCAAGATCAGGCGGGGGGGCAAGAGACCCAGTACTTC
>-|TRBJ2-1|-|TRBV23-1
CASSQPWLGDNNEQFF
TGCGCCAGCAGTCAACCATGGCTAGGAGATAACAATGAGCAGTTCTTC
>-|TRBJ1-6|-|TRBV4-1
CASSRGANSPLHF
TGCGCCAGCAGCCGAGGGGCCAATTCACCCCTCCACTTT
>-|TRBJ1-2|TRBD1|TRBV27
CASSLTGEDYGYTF
TGTGCCAGCAGTTTGACAGGGGAGGACTATGGCTACACCTTC
>-|TRBJ2-2|-|TRBV11-2
CASSSPDFNTGELFF
TGTGCCAGCAGCTCCCCGGACTTTAACACCGGGGAGCTGTTTTTT
>-|TRBJ2-7|-|TRBV7-3
CASSLSQGTAYEQYF
TGTGCCAGCAGCTTAAGTCAGGGGACGGCCTACGAGCAGTACTTC
>-|TRBJ1-1|-|TRBV6-1
CASSEGRGMNTEAFF
TGTGCCAGCAGTGAGGGTAGGGGGATGAACACTGAAGCTTTCTTT
>-|TRBJ1-6|-|TRBV4-1
CASSQVRGYSPLHF
TGCGCCAGCAGCCAAGTCCGGGGATATTCACCCCTCCACTTT
>-|TRBJ2-7|TRBD2|TRBV28
CASSLVIRLAGSYEQYF
TGTGCCAGCAGTTTAGTGATCAGACTAGCGGGAAGCTACGAGCAGTACTTC
>-|TRBJ2-5|TRBD2|TRBV10-3
CAISEAMGSGGAMETQYF
TGTGCCATCAGTGAGGCGATGGGTAGCGGGGGGGCCATGGAGACCCAGTACTTC
>-|TRBJ1-4|-|TRBV6-1
CASSTVGGTNEKLFF
TGTGCCAGCAGTACTGTCGGGGGGACTAATGAAAAACTGTTTTTT
>-|TRBJ2-7|TRBD2|TRBV4-1
CASSHPNLAGGSYEQYF
TGCGCCAGCAGCCATCCTAACCTAGCGGGAGGGTCCTACGAGCAGTACTTC
>-|TRBJ1-4|-|TRBV6-6
CASSFISYNEKLFF
TGTGCCAGCAGTTTTATAAGTTATAATGAAAAACTGTTTTTT
>few|TRBJ2-7|-|TRBV9
CASSVVLAPLRRGEQYF
TGTGCCAGCAGCGTAGTATTAGCCCCCCTCAGGAGGGGCGAGCAGTACTTC
>-|TRBJ1-5|-|TRBV2
CASSEGESSNQPQHF
TGTGCCAGCAGTGAAGGGGAGTCAAGCAATCAGCCCCAGCATTTT
>-|TRBJ2-2|-|TRBV11-2
CASSLGTRGFNTGELFF
TGTGCCAGCAGCTTAGGAACCAGGGGTTTCAACACCGGGGAGCTGTTTTTT
>few|TRBJ2-2|TRBD1|TRBV6-6
CASSGTVNTGELFF
TGTGCCAGCAGCGGGACAGTCAACACCGGGGAGCTGTTTTTT
>-|TRBJ1-5|-|TRBV7-3
CASSLGPYQPQHF
TGTGCCAGCAGCTTAGGACCCTATCAGCCCCAGCATTTT
>few|TRBJ1-1|-|TRBV6-1
CASSEARGRNTEAFF
TGTGCCAGCAGTGAAGCAAGGGGGAGGAACACTGAAGCTTTCTTT
>-|TRBJ2-7|TRBD1|TRBV13
CASSSRGLPSYEQYF
TGTGCCAGCAGCTCCAGGGGGCTACCAAGCTACGAGCAGTACTTC
>-|TRBJ1-1|-|TRBV27
CASSSYRDGFEAFF
TGTGCCAGCAGTTCCTACAGGGACGGTTTTGAAGCTTTCTTT
>-|TRBJ2-3|-|TRBV29-1
CSVPSKGTDTQYF
TGCAGCGTTCCATCCAAAGGCACAGATACGCAGTATTTT
>-|TRBJ2-5|-|TRBV2
CASRRTGLKTQYF
TGTGCCAGCAGACGAACAGGGCTGAAGACCCAGTACTTC
>once|TRBJ1-5|-|TRBV7-2
CASSLFLDQPQHF
TGTGCCAGCAGCTTGTTTTTGGATCAGCCCCAGCATTTT
>few|TRBJ2-5|TRBD1|TRBV19
CASSVGTGSWETQYF
TGTGCCAGTAGTGTTGGGACAGGGAGTTGGGAGACCCAGTACTTC